This passage covers 32 T cell receptor beta chains from one sample sequenced in a study of beta chain features in type 1 diabetes. The investigators reverse transcribed all of the isolated RNA, so they sequenced expressed TCRB transcripts. Measured with immunoSEQ multiplex PCR; TCRdb has only the in-frame clones, and not every one. The sample has fewer than 500,000 clones, around 13% seen once. The sequenced sample consisted of naive CD4+ T cells from blood. The receptors stem from a man younger than 45 in good health.

The rearrangement links TRBV6-1 to TRBJ2-1; 11 nucleotides match TRBD2. This CDR3 comprises 15 residues. After removal of 6 bases from V and 8 bases from J, the junction contained 9 bases not matched to a gene. Germline V gene lookup returns CDR1 MNHNS and CDR2 SASEGT. The CDR3 here is CASSALAGGPDEQFF. The CDR3, as DNA: TGTGCCAGCAGCGCGCTAGCGGGAGGTCCCGATGAGCAGTTCTTC.

This clone was recorded a few times. The chain is built from TRBV4-3 and TRBJ2-2; D is undetermined. Between the trimmed V and J ends, which lost 3 bases and 3 bases, there was a span of 11 bases. The CDR3 contains 15 residues. The germline V gene encodes CDR1 LGHNA and CDR2 YSLEER. The CDR3 nucleotides are TGCGCCAGCAGCCAGGAGTTGCTGGACACCGGGGAGCTGTTTTTT. It translates to CASSQELLDTGELFF.

The J gene is TRBJ2-7, the V gene TRBV21-1; the table's D call, TRBD2, has no DNA check behind it. TRBV21-1 is a recognized pseudogene. The CDR3 runs 11 residues. For the CDR3, the DNA is TGTGCCAGCACAGGGGACTACGAGCAGTACGTC. The encoded protein is CASTGDYEQYV.

The V and J genes are TRBV30 and TRBJ1-4; possible D gene TRBD1, 6 bases. Germline CDR1 reads GTSNPN; CDR2 reads SVGIG (reference sequence). This CDR3 spans 15 amino acids. V lost 4 bases and J 2 bases, leaving 14 bases between the germline ends. The DNA of the CDR3 is TGTGCCTGGACCCCCTGGAGGGGGACTAATGAAAAACTGTTTTTT. It encodes CAWTPWRGTNEKLFF.

A few counts support this clone. The chain couples TRBV7-2 to TRBJ2-3; D is ambiguous. CDR1 and CDR2 (germline): SGHTA, FQGNSA. The CDR3 has 15 amino acids. Trimming pared 2 bases from V and 2 bases from J, leaving 11 bases between. CDR3 DNA: TGTGCCAGCAGCTTAAAGGTCCACTCCACAGATACGCAGTATTTT. It yields the protein CASSLKVHSTDTQYF.

This clone was detected a few times. The chain is built from TRBV11-2 and TRBJ2-7; D is perhaps TRBD1 (5 bases). Germline loops: CDR1 SGHAT, CDR2 FQNNGV. This CDR3 region has 14 residues. The ends were cut back, 1 base at V and 3 bases at J, with 10 bases in the middle. CDR3 loop: CASSLGWGSYEQYV. CDR3 nucleotides: TGTGCCAGCAGCTTAGGCTGGGGCAGCTACGAGCAGTACGTC.

V and J are TRBV5-6 and TRBJ1-5; D is possibly TRBD1 (6 bases). This CDR3 has 14 residues. The V end was cut by 7 bases, the J end by 4 bases, with 15 bases between. Germline V lookup: CDR1 SGHDT, CDR2 YYEEEE. The CDR3: CASSIGQSNQPQHF. The CDR3 nucleotides are TGTGCCAGCTCAATTGGACAGTCGAATCAGCCCCAGCATTTT.

V usage is TRBV29-1 and J usage is TRBJ2-1; D gene uncertain. Germline-derived CDR1 and CDR2 are SQVTM and ANQGSEA. V gave up 0 bases and J gave up 4 bases, with 7 bases separating them. The CDR3 runs to 13 residues. This CDR3 reads CSVEDRRYNEQFF. The CDR3 DNA sequence: TGCAGCGTTGAAGACAGAAGGTACAATGAGCAGTTCTTC.

The V call is TRBV2, the J call TRBJ1-2; 9 bases map to TRBD1. Germline CDR1 is SNHLY and CDR2 is FYNNEI. V shed 0 bases and J 5 bases; nucleotides not matched to a gene: 4. CDR3 length: 15 residues. Here the CDR3 reads CASSEAQGALYGYTF. The DNA of the CDR3 is TGTGCCAGCAGTGAAGCACAGGGGGCTTTGTATGGCTACACCTTC. Looking up the rest from reference TRBV2 and TRBJ1-2 gives the full variable domain: EPEVTQTPSHQVTQMGQEVILRCVPISNHLYFYWYRQILGQKVEFLVSFYNNEISEKSEIFDDQFSVERPDGSNFTLKIRSTKLEDSAMYFCASSEAQGALYGYTFGSGTRLTVV.

V gene TRBV6-6 combines with J gene TRBJ1-1; D is perhaps TRBD1 (5 bases). V lost 6 bases and J lost 3, with 17 bases in between. This CDR3 is built from 15 residues. The V gene's germline CDR1 is MNHNY and CDR2 SVGAGI (reference sequence). The CDR3 DNA sequence: TGTGCCAGCAGCCTCGGGATCAGGGTGGACACTGAAGCTTTCTTT. Its translation is CASSLGIRVDTEAFF.

This chain uses TRBV30 with TRBJ1-1; D might be TRBD1 (5 bases). The length of the CDR3 is 13 residues. CDR1 and CDR2 (germline): GTSNPN, SVGIG (reference sequence). V was cut by 2 bases and J by 2 bases, with 9 bases left in between. CDR3 coding DNA: TGTGCCTGGAGTCAACAGGTTAACACTGAAGCTTTCTTT. Its translation: CAWSQQVNTEAFF.

This clone has just a few counts. This chain links TRBV28 with TRBJ2-7, with TRBD1 matching over 10 bases. The CDR3 spans 16 residues. CDR1 and CDR2 from the germline V gene are MDHEN and SYDVKM. The junction had 8 bases not matched to a gene; V was cut back by 3 bases and J by 3 bases. The DNA for the CDR3 is TGTGCCAGCAGTTTTGCTGGGACAGGGGTCAACTACGAGCAGTACTTC. This sequence encodes CASSFAGTGVNYEQYF. The variable domain in full, completed from reference TRBV28 and TRBJ2-7, reads DVKVTQSSRYLVKRTGEKVFLECVQDMDHENMFWYRQDPGLGLRLIYFSYDVKMKEKGDIPEGYSVSREKKERFSLILESASTNQTSMYLCASSFAGTGVNYEQYFGPGTRLTVT.

This clone turned up a few times. The chain recombines TRBV7-2 with TRBJ2-2, with D possibly TRBD2 on 5 matching bases. Trimming left V 5 bases short and J 4 bases short, with 11 bases between. The CDR3 spans 14 residues. Germline CDR1 SGHTA, CDR2 FQGNSA. The CDR3 spells CASSDRGRTGELFF. CDR3 DNA sequence: TGTGCCAGCAGCGACCGCGGGCGCACCGGGGAGCTGTTTTTT.

There are a few counts of this clone. The chain uses TRBV5-1 and TRBJ1-5; 9 bases fit TRBD1. Germline trimming cut 4 bases from V and 4 bases from J; bases unmatched to any gene: 6. The CDR3 sequence is 15 residues long. Per the germline V gene, CDR1 is SGHRS and CDR2 is YFSETQ. The CDR3 DNA reads TGCGCCAGCAGCGAACAGGGGGCTGTAAATCAGCCCCAGCATTTT. Translated, it gives CASSEQGAVNQPQHF.

The rearrangement joins TRBV15 to TRBJ1-6; possible D gene TRBD1, 6 bases. V dropped 0 bases and J dropped 10 bases, with 16 bases sitting between them. CDR3 length equals 16 residues. Germline V CDR1 and CDR2: LNHNV, YYDKDF (reference sequence). The CDR3 DNA reads TGTGCCACCAGCAGAGAACCAGGGGAAAGGGGATCACCCCTCCACTTT. This sequence encodes CATSREPGERGSPLHF.

The chain couples TRBV29-1 to TRBJ2-1, with D unclear. CDR3 length: 11 residues. V lost 5 bases and J lost 6, with 8 bases in between. In germline, CDR1 is SQVTM, CDR2 ANQGSEA. CDR3 sequence (DNA): TGCAGCGTTTGGTCGGGCAATGAGCAGTTCTTC. Translation: CSVWSGNEQFF.

Only a few counts were recorded for this clone. The chain employs TRBV19 and TRBJ2-3; 12 bases fit TRBD2. The CDR3 spans 15 residues. Per the germline V gene, CDR1 is LNHDA and CDR2 is SQIVND (reference sequence). V shed 5 bases, J shed 3 bases, and the junction held 3 bases outside the gene matches. The CDR3 region is CASSAGLAGTDTQYF. The DNA for the CDR3 is TGTGCCAGTAGTGCTGGACTAGCGGGAACAGATACGCAGTATTTT.

This chain uses TRBV15 with TRBJ1-4; D gene ambiguous. Trimming removed 10 bases from V and 8 bases from J, with 11 bases in between. This CDR3 region has 11 residues. The germline CDR1 and CDR2 sequences are LNHNV and YYDKDF (reference sequence). CDR3 nucleotide sequence: TGTGCCAGCGAATCCGGCGAAAAACTGTTTTTT. It codes for CASESGEKLFF.

The V and J genes are TRBV15 and TRBJ2-5; 7 bases are shared with TRBD1. V dropped 3 bases and J dropped 4; count of bases not matched to a gene: 5. The germline gives CDR1 LNHNV, CDR2 YYDKDF (reference sequence). The CDR3 length is 14 residues. In DNA, the CDR3 is TGTGCCACCAGCAGGTGGCAGGGGGTAGAGACCCAGTACTTC. Translation: CATSRWQGVETQYF.

This clone was detected only a few times. The CDR3: CAVPGQGSNEQFF. In nucleotides, the CDR3 is TGTGCCGTCCCGGGACAGGGATCCAATGAGCAGTTCTTC. J is TRBJ2-1 and V is TRBV10-3; 9 bases are a match to TRBD1. Germline V gene lookup returns CDR1 ENHRY and CDR2 SYGVKD. CDR3 length: 13 residues. The V and J ends lost 11 bases and 6 bases, in that order; junction bases with no gene match: 8.

This clone has a handful of counts. The chain couples TRBV9 to TRBJ1-4; TRBD1 aligns across 7 bases. This CDR3 is built from 14 residues. The germline V gene encodes CDR1 SGDLS and CDR2 YYNGEE. V lost 3 bases to trimming and J lost 3 bases; unmatched junction nucleotides: 2. This CDR3 reads CASSGGQPNEKLFF. The CDR3 bases are TGTGCCAGCAGCGGGGGACAGCCTAATGAAAAACTGTTTTTT.

CDR3 amino acids: CASSLDGGIKNIQYF. The DNA of the CDR3 is TGTGCCAGCAGCTTAGACGGGGGAATTAAAAACATTCAGTACTTC. The chain carries TRBV7-9 and TRBJ2-4, with D perhaps TRBD2 (6 bases). CDR3 length equals 15 residues. V gave up 1 base and J gave up 4 bases, with 11 bases separating them. Germline CDR1 SEHNR, CDR2 FQNEAQ (reference sequence). The entire variable domain, with the rest obtained from reference TRBV7-9 and TRBJ2-4, is as follows: DTGVSQNPRHKITKRGQNVTFRCDPISEHNRLYWYRQTLGQGPEFLTYFQNEAQLEKSRLLSDRFSAERPKGSFSTLEIQRTEQGDSAMYLCASSLDGGIKNIQYFGAGTRLSVL.

The chain employs TRBV7-8 and TRBJ2-7, with D hard to call. The CDR3 covers 14 residues. Deletions cut 1 base from V and 6 bases from J, with 13 bases between. CDR1 is SGHVS and CDR2 is FQNEAQ in the germline V gene. This CDR3 is CASSLVAGDSEQYV. CDR3 bases: TGTGCCAGCAGCTTAGTGGCAGGAGACTCCGAGCAGTACGTC.

This clone was observed a few times. This chain connects TRBV4-3 to TRBJ2-3, with a weak D call TRBD2 (6 bases). Germline V CDR1 and CDR2: LGHNA, YSLEER. The CDR3 loop spans 16 amino acids. V shed 4 bases and J shed 2 bases, with 16 bases lying between them. The CDR3 spells CASSPGYPGDTDTQYF. The CDR3, as DNA: TGCGCCAGCAGCCCCGGCTATCCGGGAGACACAGATACGCAGTATTTT.

This clone was seen a handful of times. The chain joins TRBV27 to TRBJ2-1; 8 bases fit TRBD1. CDR1 is MNHEY and CDR2 is SMNVEV in the germline V gene (reference sequence). The CDR3 length is 16 residues. Germline trimming cut 6 bases from V and 4 bases from J; bases unmatched to any gene: 11. The chain's CDR3 is CASSRIGQGRYNEQFF. In nucleotides, the CDR3 is TGTGCCAGCAGCCGAATTGGACAGGGAAGATACAATGAGCAGTTCTTC.

The table lists this clone with a count of one. The chain recombines TRBV5-4 with TRBJ2-3; no clear D gene. V was cut by 0 bases and J by 4 bases, with 12 bases left in between. Germline V gene data show CDR1 as SGHNT and CDR2 as YYREEE (reference sequence). CDR3 length equals 15 residues. In DNA form, the CDR3 reads TGTGCCAGCAGCTTGGGGGTCCCTGGAGCAGATACGCAGTATTTT. It is translated as CASSLGVPGADTQYF.

This clone was counted a few times. This chain's CDR3 is CASSLTLSGDTQYF. DNA of the CDR3: TGTGCCAGCAGCTTAACTCTTAGCGGAGATACGCAGTATTTT. V is TRBV7-9 and J is TRBJ2-3; D is perhaps TRBD2 (6 bases). The germline V gene encodes CDR1 SEHNR and CDR2 FQNEAQ (reference sequence). The CDR3 runs 14 residues. Deletions cut 2 bases from V and 5 bases from J, with 11 bases between.

This clone has only a few counts. The chain carries TRBV5-1 and TRBJ2-3; TRBD2 aligns across 10 bases. CDR1 and CDR2 (germline): SGHRS, YFSETQ. CDR3 length equals 16 residues. The V segment lost 4 bases and the J segment 3 bases; nucleotides outside the gene matches: 8. The DNA for the CDR3 is TGCGCCAGCAGCGGGAGTAGCGGGAGGCGTACAGATACGCAGTATTTT. It codes for CASSGSSGRRTDTQYF. Combining the CDR3 with reference TRBV5-1 and TRBJ2-3 gives the whole variable domain KAGVTQTPRYLIKTRGQQVTLSCSPISGHRSVSWYQQTPGQGLQFLFEYFSETQRNKGNFPGRFSGRQFSNSRSEMNVSTLELGDSALYLCASSGSSGRRTDTQYFGPGTRLTVL.

This clone has more than one count but fewer than ten. The chain uses TRBV7-3 and TRBJ2-3, with D unclear. The V gene's germline CDR1 is SGHTA and CDR2 FQGTGA. This CDR3 has 13 amino acids. V was clipped by 3 bases and J by 5 bases, with 9 bases between them. In DNA, the CDR3 is TGTGCCAGCAGCTTGTTGTTAAGAGATACGCAGTATTTT. It yields the protein CASSLLLRDTQYF.

V gene TRBV27 combines with J gene TRBJ2-1; 8 bases fit TRBD2. V was pared by 3 bases and J by 1 base, with 8 bases of the junction left unmatched. CDR1 MNHEY and CDR2 SMNVEV come from the germline V gene (reference sequence). CDR3 size: 17 residues. CDR3 protein: CASSFLASGSSYNEQFF. The CDR3 nucleotides read TGTGCCAGCAGTTTTTTAGCGAGCGGGAGTTCCTACAATGAGCAGTTCTTC.

The chain uses TRBV11-2 and TRBJ1-1; TRBD1 matches at 7 bases. Germline V gene lookup returns CDR1 SGHAT and CDR2 FQNNGV. CDR3 length: 15 amino acids. Losses at the gene ends were 2 bases for V and 1 base for J; bases not matched to a gene: 4. CDR3 sequence: CASSLLGTANTEAFF. CDR3 DNA sequence: TGTGCCAGCAGCTTACTGGGGACAGCGAACACTGAAGCTTTCTTT.

Here the CDR3 reads CAQNPIDEQYF. The DNA for the CDR3 is TGTGCCCAGAACCCTATCGACGAGCAGTACTTC. This chain links TRBV21-1 with TRBJ2-7. TRBV21-1 is a pseudogene segment. The CDR3 extends over 11 amino acids.